The TCR beta chain under discussion was sequenced for a study of cytomegalovirus exposure and HLA in healthy donors. Study-level background: When 398 donors were genotyped, just over 80% of them were found to fall in the Caucasian-associated ancestry cluster.

Trimming removed 6 bases from V and 3 bases from J; junction bases left unmatched: 5. The CDR3 length is 15 residues. Germline loops: CDR1 KGHSH, CDR2 LQKENI. PCR involved 60 Vbeta and 13 Jbeta primers. Method: immunoSEQ multiplex PCR; TCRdb's copy keeps in-frame clones and lacks some. In total, the table holds around 48,000 clones. The sequence derives from a female donor in good health and CMV-seronegative. The sample taken for sequencing was PBMCs. The chain couples TRBV18 to TRBJ1-5, with 10 bases fitting TRBD1. In DNA, the CDR3 is TGTGCCAGCTCCCCAGGACAGGGGGTCAATCAGCCCCAGCATTTT. Encoded protein: CASSPGQGVNQPQHF.